The TCR beta chain described here comes from a study of shared T cell receptors in the human thymus. The V gene's germline CDR1 is SGHDT and CDR2 YYEEEE. V was pared by 2 bases and J by 3 bases, with 4 bases of the junction left unmatched. This CDR3 has 15 residues. Clones were sequenced by immunoSEQ multiplex PCR, and TCRdb holds only the in-frame ones, with some missing. Of hundreds of thousands of clones in the sample, more than 75% were seen once. This clone was detected a few times. The sample also formed part of further work on human thymus T cells. This second report adds: Repertoires from thymus and blood appeared to show biased V and J gene usage.

The sequenced material came from thymocytes. V usage is TRBV5-6 and J usage is TRBJ1-2; TRBD1 agrees at 10 bases. The receptor was derived from a boy under two years old with a congenital heart defect. The CDR3 is CASSFGTGADYGYTF. Written as DNA, the CDR3 is TGTGCCAGCAGCTTCGGGACAGGGGCGGACTATGGCTACACCTTC.